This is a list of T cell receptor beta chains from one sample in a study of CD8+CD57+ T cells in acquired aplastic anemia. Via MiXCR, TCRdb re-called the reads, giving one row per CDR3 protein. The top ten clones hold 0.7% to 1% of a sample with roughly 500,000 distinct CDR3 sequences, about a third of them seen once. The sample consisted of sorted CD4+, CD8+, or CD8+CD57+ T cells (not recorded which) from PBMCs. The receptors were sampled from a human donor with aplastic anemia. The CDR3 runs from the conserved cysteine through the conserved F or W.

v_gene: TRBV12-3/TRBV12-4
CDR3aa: CASSFRVGGSSYNSPLHF

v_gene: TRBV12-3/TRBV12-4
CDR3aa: CASSGGASNTEAFF

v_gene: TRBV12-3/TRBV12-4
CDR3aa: CASSQRSGGLRDEQYF

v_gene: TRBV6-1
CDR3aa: CASSEIFLRAQYF

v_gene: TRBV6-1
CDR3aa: CASSDWGQGAVGYTF

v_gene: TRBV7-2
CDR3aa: CASSQRTDYEQYF

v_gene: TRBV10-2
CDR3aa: CASRDNRGGYEQYF

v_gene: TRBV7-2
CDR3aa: CASSLVTARGYTF

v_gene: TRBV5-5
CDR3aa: CASSLSWTGMNTEAFF

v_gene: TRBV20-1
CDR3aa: CSASGPRRSGSHEQYF

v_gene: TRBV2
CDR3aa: CAISRQGDQPQHF

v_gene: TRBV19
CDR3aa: CASSMPGESSPLHF

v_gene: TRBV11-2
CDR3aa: CASSVRDRGPYEQFF